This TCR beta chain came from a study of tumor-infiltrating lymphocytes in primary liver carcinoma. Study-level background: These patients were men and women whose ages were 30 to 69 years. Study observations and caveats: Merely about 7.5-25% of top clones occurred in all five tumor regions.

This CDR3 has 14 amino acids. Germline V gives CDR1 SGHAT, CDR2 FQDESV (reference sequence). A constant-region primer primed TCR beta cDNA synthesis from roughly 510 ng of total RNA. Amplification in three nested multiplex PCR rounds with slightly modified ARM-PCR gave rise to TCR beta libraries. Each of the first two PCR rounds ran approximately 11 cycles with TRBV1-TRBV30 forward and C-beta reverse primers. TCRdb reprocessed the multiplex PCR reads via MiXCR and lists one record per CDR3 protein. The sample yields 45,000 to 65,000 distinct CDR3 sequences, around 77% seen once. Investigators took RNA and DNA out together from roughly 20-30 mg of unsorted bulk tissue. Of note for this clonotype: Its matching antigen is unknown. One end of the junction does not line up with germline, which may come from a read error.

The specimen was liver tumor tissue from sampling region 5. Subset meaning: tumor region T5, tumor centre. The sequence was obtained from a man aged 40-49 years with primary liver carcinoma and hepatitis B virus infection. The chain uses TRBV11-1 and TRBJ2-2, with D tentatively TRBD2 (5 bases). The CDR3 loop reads CISSLCANTGELFF. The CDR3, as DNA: TGTATCAGCAGCTTATGTGCAAACACCGGGGAACTGTTTTTT. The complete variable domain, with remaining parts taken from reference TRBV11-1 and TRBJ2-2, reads EAEVAQSPRYKITEKSQAVAFWCDPISGHATLYWYRQILGQGPELLVQFQDESVVDDSQLPKDRFSAERLKGVDSTLKIQPAELGDSAMYLCISSLCANTGELFFGEGSRLTVL.